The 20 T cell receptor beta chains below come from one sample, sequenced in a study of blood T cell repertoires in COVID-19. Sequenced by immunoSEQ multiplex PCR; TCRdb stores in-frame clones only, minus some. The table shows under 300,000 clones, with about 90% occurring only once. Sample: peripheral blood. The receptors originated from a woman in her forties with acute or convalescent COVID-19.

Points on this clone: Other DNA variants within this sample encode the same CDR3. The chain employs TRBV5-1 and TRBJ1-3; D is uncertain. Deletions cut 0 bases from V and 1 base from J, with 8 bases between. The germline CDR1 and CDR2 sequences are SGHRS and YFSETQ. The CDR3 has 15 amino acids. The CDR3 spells CASSLVAGSGNTIYF. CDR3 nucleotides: TGCGCCAGCAGCTTGGTCGCGGGGTCTGGAAACACCATATATTTT.

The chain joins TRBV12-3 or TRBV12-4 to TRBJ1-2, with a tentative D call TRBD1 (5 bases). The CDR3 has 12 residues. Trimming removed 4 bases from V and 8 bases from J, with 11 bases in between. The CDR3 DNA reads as TGTGCCAGCAGTTCCAAACCAGGGGGCTACACCTTC. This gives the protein CASSSKPGGYTF.

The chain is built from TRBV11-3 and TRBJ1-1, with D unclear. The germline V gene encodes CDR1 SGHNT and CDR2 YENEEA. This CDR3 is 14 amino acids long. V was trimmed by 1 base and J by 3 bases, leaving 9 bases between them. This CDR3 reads CASSLVAGDTEAFF. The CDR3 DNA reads TGTGCCAGCAGCTTAGTAGCCGGGGACACTGAAGCTTTCTTT.

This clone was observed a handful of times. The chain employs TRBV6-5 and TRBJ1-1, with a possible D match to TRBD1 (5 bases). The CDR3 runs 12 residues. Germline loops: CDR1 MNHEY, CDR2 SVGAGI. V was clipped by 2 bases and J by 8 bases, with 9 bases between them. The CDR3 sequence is CASSYGGTEAFF. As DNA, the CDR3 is TGTGCCAGCAGTTACGGGGGGACGGAAGCTTTCTTT.

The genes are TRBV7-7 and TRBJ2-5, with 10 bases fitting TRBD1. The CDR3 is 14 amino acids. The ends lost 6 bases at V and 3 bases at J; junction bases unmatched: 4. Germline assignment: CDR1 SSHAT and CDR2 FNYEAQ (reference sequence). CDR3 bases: TGTGCCAGCAGTCATGGGACAGGGGAAGAGACCCAGTACTTC. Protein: CASSHGTGEETQYF.

This chain's CDR3 is CASSTRTERYEQYV. DNA for the CDR3: TGTGCCAGCAGTACCAGGACAGAGAGGTACGAGCAGTACGTC. The J gene is TRBJ2-7, the V gene TRBV6-2 or TRBV6-3, with D maybe TRBD1 (6 bases). The CDR3 runs 14 residues. Germline assignment: CDR1 MNHEY and CDR2 SVGEGT. Trimming removed 5 bases at V and 4 bases at J, with 15 bases between.

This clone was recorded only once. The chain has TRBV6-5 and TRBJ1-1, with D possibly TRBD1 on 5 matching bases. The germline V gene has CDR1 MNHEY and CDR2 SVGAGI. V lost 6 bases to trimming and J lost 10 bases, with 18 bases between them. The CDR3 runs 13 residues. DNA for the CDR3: TGTGCCAGCAGGCCAGGGATAGACGGTAGAGCTTTCTTT. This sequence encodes CASRPGIDGRAFF.

The CDR3: CASSYNSGVNYGYTF. CDR3 DNA sequence: TGTGCCAGCAGTTACAATAGCGGTGTGAACTATGGCTACACCTTC. The chain links TRBV6-5 to TRBJ1-2, with D unresolved. CDR3 size: 15 residues. V shed 2 bases and J shed 2 bases, with 12 bases lying between them. CDR1 is MNHEY, CDR2 SVGAGI, per germline.

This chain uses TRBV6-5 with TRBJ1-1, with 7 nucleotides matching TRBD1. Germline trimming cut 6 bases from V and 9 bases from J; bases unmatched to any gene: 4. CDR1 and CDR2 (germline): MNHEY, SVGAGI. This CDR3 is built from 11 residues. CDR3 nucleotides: TGTGCCAGCAGGTGGGGACAGCAAGCTTTCTTT. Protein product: CASRWGQQAFF.

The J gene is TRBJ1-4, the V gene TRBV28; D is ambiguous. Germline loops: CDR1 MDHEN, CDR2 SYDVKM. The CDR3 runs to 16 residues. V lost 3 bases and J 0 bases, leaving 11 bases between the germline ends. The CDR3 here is CASSFSSLATNEKLFF. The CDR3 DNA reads TGTGCCAGCAGTTTTAGCAGCCTTGCAACTAATGAAAAACTGTTTTTT.

The CDR3 region is CASSPLGDRVYNEQFF. CDR3 nucleotides: TGTGCCAGCAGCCCCCTGGGAGACAGGGTATACAATGAGCAGTTCTTC. This sequence joins TRBV14 and TRBJ2-1; TRBD1 matches 7 bases. With V trimmed by 4 bases and J by 4 bases, 10 bases remained unmatched. Germline V CDR1 and CDR2: SGHDN, FVKESK. The CDR3 loop spans 16 amino acids.

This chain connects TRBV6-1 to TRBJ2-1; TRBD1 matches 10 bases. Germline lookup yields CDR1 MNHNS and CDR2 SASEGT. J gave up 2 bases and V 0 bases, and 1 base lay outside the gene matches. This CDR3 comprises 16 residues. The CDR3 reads CASSEATGGAYNEQFF. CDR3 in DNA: TGTGCCAGCAGTGAAGCGACAGGGGGCGCCTACAATGAGCAGTTCTTC.

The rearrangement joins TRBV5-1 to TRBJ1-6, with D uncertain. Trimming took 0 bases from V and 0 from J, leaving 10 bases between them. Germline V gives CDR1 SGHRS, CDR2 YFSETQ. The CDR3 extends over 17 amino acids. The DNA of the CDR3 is TGCGCCAGCAGCTTGGTGTCAGGAAGCTCCTATAATTCACCCCTCCACTTT. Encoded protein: CASSLVSGSSYNSPLHF. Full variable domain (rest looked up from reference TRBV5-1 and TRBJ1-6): KAGVTQTPRYLIKTRGQQVTLSCSPISGHRSVSWYQQTPGQGLQFLFEYFSETQRNKGNFPGRFSGRQFSNSRSEMNVSTLELGDSALYLCASSLVSGSSYNSPLHFGNGTRLTVT.

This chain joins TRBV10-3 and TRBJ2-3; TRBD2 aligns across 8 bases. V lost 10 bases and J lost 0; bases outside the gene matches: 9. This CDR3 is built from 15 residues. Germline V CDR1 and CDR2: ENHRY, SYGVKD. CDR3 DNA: TGTGCCACTACGTTTAGCGGGGATAGCACAGATACGCAGTATTTT. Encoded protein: CATTFSGDSTDTQYF.

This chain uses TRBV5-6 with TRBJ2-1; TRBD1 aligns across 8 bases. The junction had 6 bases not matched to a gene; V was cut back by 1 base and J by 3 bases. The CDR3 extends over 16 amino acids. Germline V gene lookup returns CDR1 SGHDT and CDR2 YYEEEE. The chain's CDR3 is CASSLYSTGGYNEQFF. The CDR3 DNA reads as TGTGCCAGCAGCTTGTACTCTACAGGGGGCTACAATGAGCAGTTCTTC.

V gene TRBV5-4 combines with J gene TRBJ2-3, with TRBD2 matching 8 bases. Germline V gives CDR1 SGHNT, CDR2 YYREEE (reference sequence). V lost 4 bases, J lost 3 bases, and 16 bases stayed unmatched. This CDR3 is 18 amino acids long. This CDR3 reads CASSPHNQQRGKTDTQYF. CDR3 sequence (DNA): TGTGCCAGCAGCCCACATAATCAACAGCGGGGGAAAACAGATACGCAGTATTTT.

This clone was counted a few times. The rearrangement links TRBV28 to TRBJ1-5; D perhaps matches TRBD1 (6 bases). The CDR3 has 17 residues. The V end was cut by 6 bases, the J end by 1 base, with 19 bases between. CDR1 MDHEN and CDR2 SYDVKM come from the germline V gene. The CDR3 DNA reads TGTGCCAGCAGCGAAGTATTGGGGGCGCAGAGCAATCAGCCCCAGCATTTT. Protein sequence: CASSEVLGAQSNQPQHF.

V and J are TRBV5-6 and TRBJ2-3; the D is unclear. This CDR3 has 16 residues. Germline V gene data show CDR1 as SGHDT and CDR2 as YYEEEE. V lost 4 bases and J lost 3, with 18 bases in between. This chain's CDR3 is CASSETEAVLTDTQYF. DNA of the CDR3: TGTGCCAGCAGCGAAACAGAAGCAGTCTTGACAGATACGCAGTATTTT.

CDR3 in amino acids: CASSSRTVNTEAFF. The CDR3 DNA sequence: TGTGCCAGCAGTTCCCGGACAGTGAACACTGAAGCTTTCTTT. This chain connects TRBV6-6 to TRBJ1-1, with a possible D match to TRBD1 (6 bases). The V gene's germline CDR1 is MNHNY and CDR2 SVGAGI (reference sequence). V was trimmed by 4 bases and J by 0 bases, leaving 9 bases between them. The CDR3 has 14 amino acids.

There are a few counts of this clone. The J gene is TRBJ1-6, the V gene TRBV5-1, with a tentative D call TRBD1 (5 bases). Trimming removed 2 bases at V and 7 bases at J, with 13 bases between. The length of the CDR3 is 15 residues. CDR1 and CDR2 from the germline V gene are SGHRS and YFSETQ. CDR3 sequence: CASSFVDQGNSPLHF. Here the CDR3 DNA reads TGCGCCAGCAGCTTTGTGGACCAGGGCAATTCACCCCTCCACTTT.